The clone carrying this T cell receptor (beta chain) was seen a few times. Per the authors' pipeline: By means of reference gene primer amplification, nucleated cell counts were estimated. Measured with immunoSEQ multiplex PCR; TCRdb has only the in-frame clones, and not every one. V, J and clone size derive from that table, while D and trimming were established from the DNA sequence. The table shows about 180,000 clones, with around 83% occurring only once. The sample originates from a study of blood T cell repertoires in COVID-19. On the study more broadly: Sites in the United States, Italy and Spain provided acute and convalescent COVID-19 samples. PBMCs, B-cell-depleted T cells, or T cells provided the cDNA or gDNA that made up the material.

The CDR3 length is 14 residues. The germline V gene encodes CDR1 SNHLY and CDR2 FYNNEI. Trimming took 7 bases from V and 5 from J; bases not matched to a gene: 10. The receptor comes from a woman aged 70-85 years with COVID-19, enrolled during active disease. The chain joins TRBV2 to TRBJ1-2, with 7 bases identical to TRBD1. The sequenced sample was peripheral blood. CDR3 sequence: CASTLMGQRYGYTF. The CDR3, as DNA: TGTGCCAGCACATTAATGGGACAGCGATATGGCTACACCTTC.